The entry that follows covers one T cell receptor beta chain sequence. Its antigen is as yet unknown. The sample originates from a study of T cells expressing NK-cell markers. Study context: Sorted CD3+CD56+NKG2C+, CD3+CD56+NKG2C- and CD3+CD56-NKG2C+ T cells supplied TCR beta repertoires.

TCRdb re-called the 5' RACE reads, yielding one record per CDR3 amino acid sequence without DNA. The listing records some 16,000 distinct CDR3 sequences. Study results and limitations: In over 5 donors, dominant CD3+CD56+NKG2C+ clonotypes ranked among the top 10 CD8+ clonotypes. Whether expanded NKG2C+ T cell clones were HCMV-specific remained unclear.

The sample taken for sequencing was blood T cells: a sorted CD56 or NKG2C T cell subset, CD4+ or CD8+ T cells, or bulk PBMC T cells (not recorded which). The receptor was isolated from a man aged 18-69 years in good health.

CDR3: CASSLGGTNTGELFF. V is TRBV5-6 and J is TRBJ2-2. The CDR3 is 15 residues long. Germline values: CDR1 SGHDT, CDR2 YYEEEE.